This T cell receptor beta chain appears in the sequencing data of a study of neurological immune-mediated disorders. Whole-study results and caveats: Multiple sclerosis, the disease with the least TCR clonal expansion, fell below healthy controls, whereas HTLV-1-associated myelopathy showed the most.

The cDNA was produced through 5'RACE with 10-nucleotide random UMIs. In each sequencing run, over 170 million TCR-beta sequences were generated from 15-18 subjects. A single record per CDR3 protein comes from TCRdb applying MiXCR to the 5' RACE reads. The profile shows tens of thousands of distinct CDR3 sequences, around a tenth of them singletons. This CDR3 comprises 16 residues. CDR1 and CDR2 from the germline V gene are LNHNV and YYDKDF (reference sequence). Deletions cut 0 bases from V and 2 bases from J, with 8 bases between. This clonotype has a handful of counts. Its cognate antigen is unknown. The sample comprised PBMCs. V gene TRBV15 combines with J gene TRBJ2-6, with D unresolved. The source of this sequence is a man aged 50 to 60 in good health. The CDR3 DNA sequence: TGTGCCACCAGCAGAGATTTAGGGCCTGGGGCCAACGTCCTGACTTTC. Amino acid sequence: CATSRDLGPGANVLTF.